The rows below give T cell receptor beta chains drawn from one sample of a study of cytomegalovirus exposure and HLA in healthy donors. Clones were sequenced by immunoSEQ multiplex PCR, and TCRdb holds only the in-frame ones, with some missing. The sample carries 90,000 to 100,000 clones, 65% to 80% recorded once. The sample consisted of PBMCs. These receptors originate from a man aged 35 to 55 in good health and CMV-seropositive. The CDR3 runs from the conserved cysteine through the conserved F or W. The D gene is left open where the match is weak. Rows give clone size only sometimes, using once, few, many, or a class for an expanded clone.

>TRBD2|TRBJ2-3|TRBV5-1|16|-
CASSSTIAGGPDTQYF
TGCGCCAGCAGCTCTACTATAGCGGGGGGGCCAGATACGCAGTATTTT
>-|TRBJ1-2|TRBV29-1|12|-
CSVGTVQYGYTF
TGCAGCGTTGGAACAGTACAGTATGGCTACACCTTC
>-|TRBJ2-3|TRBV6-5|14|few
CASSYAGSTDTQYF
TGTGCCAGCAGTTACGCGGGGAGCACAGATACGCAGTATTTT
>-|TRBJ2-1|TRBV2|15|-
CASSELTVSYNEQFF
TGTGCCAGCAGTGAGCTTACGGTCTCCTACAATGAGCAGTTCTTC
>TRBD2|TRBJ2-1|TRBV7-2|15|-
CASSLQWTSGNEQFF
TGTGCCAGCAGCTTGCAATGGACTAGCGGCAATGAGCAGTTCTTC
>-|TRBJ2-7|TRBV7-2|15|-
CASSLSPGGAYEQYF
TGTGCCAGCAGCTTAAGCCCGGGTGGAGCCTACGAGCAGTACTTC
>-|TRBJ1-2|TRBV6-5|14|-
CASSYRDMDYGYTF
TGTGCCAGCAGTTACCGGGACATGGACTATGGCTACACCTTC
>TRBD2|TRBJ2-7|TRBV10-3|14|-
CAISLGGGGVEQYF
TGTGCCATCTCCCTGGGGGGGGGAGGGGTCGAGCAGTACTTC
>TRBD2|TRBJ2-3|TRBV5-6|16|-
CASSLNPISGGLSLYF
TGTGCCAGCAGCTTGAACCCCATTAGCGGGGGTCTTAGTTTGTATTTT
>-|TRBJ2-5|TRBV27|17|-
CASSLSVAGQFWETQYF
TGTGCCAGCAGTTTATCAGTAGCGGGACAGTTTTGGGAGACCCAGTACTTC
>-|TRBJ2-2|TRBV7-9|14|-
CASTLAGATGELFF
TGTGCCAGCACCCTCGCGGGGGCGACCGGGGAGCTGTTTTTT
>TRBD1|TRBJ2-5|TRBV28|16|-
CASRDTGATGQETQYF
TGTGCCAGCAGAGATACAGGGGCCACTGGCCAAGAGACCCAGTACTTC
>TRBD2|TRBJ2-5|TRBV5-4|14|-
CASSLWTSGGGQYF
TGTGCCAGCAGCTTGTGGACTAGCGGGGGGGGCCAGTACTTC
>-|TRBJ1-1|TRBV28|16|-
CASSLLFAGQNTEAFF
TGTGCCAGCAGTTTATTGTTCGCAGGGCAAAACACTGAAGCTTTCTTT
>TRBD1|TRBJ1-2|TRBV28|13|-
CASSLTGVYGYTF
TGTGCCAGCAGTTTGACAGGGGTCTATGGCTACACCTTC
>TRBD2|TRBJ2-6|TRBV28|17|-
CASSFPSGISGANVLTF
TGTGCCAGCAGTTTTCCTAGCGGGATATCGGGGGCCAACGTCCTGACTTTC
>TRBD1|TRBJ2-7|TRBV7-9|18|-
CASSLPADIWDSSYEQYF
TGTGCCAGCAGCTTACCGGCGGACATCTGGGACAGTTCCTACGAGCAGTACTTC
>TRBD1|TRBJ1-5|TRBV4-1|16|-
CASSQSRVRGPQPQHF
TGCGCCAGCAGCCAATCACGGGTAAGGGGGCCCCAGCCCCAGCATTTT
>-|TRBJ2-3|TRBV7-3|13|medium-sized
CASSLIYTDTQYF
TGTGCCAGCAGCCTTATCTACACAGATACGCAGTATTTT
>TRBD1|TRBJ1-4|TRBV14|17|-
CASSPRVRQGISEKLFF
TGTGCCAGCAGCCCCCGGGTTAGACAGGGAATAAGTGAAAAACTGTTTTTT
>-|TRBJ1-4|TRBV13|14|-
CASSFRGRGEKLFF
TGTGCCAGCAGCTTTAGGGGGAGGGGTGAAAAACTGTTTTTT
>-|TRBJ1-5|TRBV19|14|-
CASSIQGTNQPQHF
TGTGCCAGTAGTATCCAGGGGACGAATCAGCCCCAGCATTTT
>TRBD1|TRBJ1-2|TRBV7-8|15|-
CASSLAWDSPYGYTF
TGTGCCAGCAGCTTAGCGTGGGACAGCCCCTATGGCTACACCTTC
>-|TRBJ2-4|TRBV19|13|-
CASRAPAKNIQYF
TGTGCCAGCAGGGCGCCAGCCAAAAACATTCAGTACTTC
>TRBD2|TRBJ2-3|TRBV7-9|15|-
CASSQAGISTDTQYF
TGTGCCAGCAGCCAAGCGGGGATCAGCACAGATACGCAGTATTTT
>TRBD2|TRBJ2-1|TRBV19|16|-
CASKGVKVAGHNEQFF
TGTGCCAGTAAGGGGGTTAAGGTAGCGGGACACAATGAGCAGTTCTTC
>-|TRBJ2-6|TRBV18|18|few
CASSPRQGQTSGANVLTF
TGTGCCAGCTCACCACGACAAGGACAGACCTCTGGGGCCAACGTCCTGACTTTC